The 15 T cell receptor beta chains given below trace back to one sample, sequenced in a study of neurological immune-mediated disorders. Stated time point: technical triplicate 3. TCRdb recomputed calls from the 5' RACE reads with MiXCR, one row per CDR3 protein. The sample has nearly 45,000 distinct CDR3 sequences; 20% to 25% are singletons. Sequenced sample: PBMCs. The receptors here all came from a man aged 60 to 75 with HTLV-1-associated myelopathy (HAM/TSP).

This clonotype came up many times. The chain joins TRBV6-5 to TRBJ1-1, with TRBD1 as a possible D gene (5 bases). V dropped 6 bases and J dropped 1 base, with 9 bases sitting between them. The germline gives CDR1 MNHEY, CDR2 SVGAGI. CDR3 length: 13 amino acids. The CDR3 sequence is CASSQRGNTEAFF. Written as DNA, the CDR3 is TGTGCCAGCAGCCAGAGGGGGAACACTGAAGCTTTCTTT.

This clonotype was seen at least ten times. The chain uses TRBV5-1 and TRBJ2-5; D ambiguous. CDR3 length equals 12 residues. Between the trimmed V and J ends, which lost 5 bases and 0 bases, there was a span of 5 bases. Germline V CDR1 and CDR2: SGHRS, YFSETQ. CDR3 sequence (DNA): TGCGCCAGCAGATCGTACCAAGAGACCCAGTACTTC. Encoded protein: CASRSYQETQYF.

This clonotype was found many times. CDR3 DNA sequence: TGCGCCAGCAGCCAAGAAGTAGTAGCGCGGTGGGGCTACACCTTC. This sequence encodes CASSQEVVARWGYTF. The J gene is TRBJ1-2, the V gene TRBV4-1; D is unclear. The CDR3 contains 15 residues. Germline loops: CDR1 MGHRA, CDR2 YSYEKL. V shed 0 bases and J shed 8 bases, with 16 bases lying between them.

There are many counts of this clonotype. V gene TRBV6-6 combines with J gene TRBJ1-2; D perhaps matches TRBD1 (6 bases). Per germline, CDR1 MNHNY and CDR2 SVGAGI (reference sequence). V was pared by 0 bases and J by 3 bases, with 17 bases between. The CDR3 sequence is 17 residues long. The DNA for the CDR3 is TGTGCCAGCAGTTACTCCGGGGTGGGACACAGAGACTATGGCTACACCTTC. Protein product: CASSYSGVGHRDYGYTF.

The table lists this clonotype with a few counts. The chain couples TRBV6-5 to TRBJ1-4; 10 bases are shared with TRBD1. The CDR3 contains 17 residues. The germline gives CDR1 MNHEY, CDR2 SVGAGI. J lost 0 bases, V lost 6 bases, and 7 bases had no gene match. The CDR3 sequence is CASSPGTGVATNEKLFF. In nucleotides, the CDR3 is TGTGCCAGCAGCCCCGGGACAGGGGTTGCAACTAATGAAAAACTGTTTTTT.

At least ten counts were recorded for this clonotype. The genes are TRBV6-6 and TRBJ2-6; D is uncertain. V shed 2 bases and J shed 2 bases, with 4 bases lying between them. The germline gives CDR1 MNHNY, CDR2 SVGAGI (reference sequence). This CDR3 contains 14 residues. CDR3 protein: CASSYGTGANVLTF. The CDR3 DNA reads as TGTGCCAGCAGTTACGGGACTGGGGCCAACGTCCTGACTTTC.

This clonotype has at least ten counts. The rearrangement joins TRBV7-8 to TRBJ1-6; D unresolved. The CDR3 loop spans 14 amino acids. V lost 1 base and J 9 bases, leaving 10 bases between the germline ends. The germline CDR1 and CDR2 sequences are SGHVS and FQNEAQ. The DNA for the CDR3 is TGTGCCAGCAGCTTAGTCCCTGCCGGTTCACCCCTCCACTTT. Its protein is CASSLVPAGSPLHF. Using reference TRBV7-8 and TRBJ1-6 for the parts outside the CDR3, the full variable domain is GAGVSQSPRYKVAKRGQDVALRCDPISGHVSLFWYQQALGQGPEFLTYFQNEAQLDKSGLPSDRFFAERPEGSVSTLKIQRTQQEDSAVYLCASSLVPAGSPLHFGNGTRLTVT.

At least ten counts were recorded for this clonotype. J is TRBJ1-6 and V is TRBV12-3 or TRBV12-4; TRBD1 matches at 7 bases. CDR3 length: 14 amino acids. The junction had 4 bases not matched to a gene; V was cut back by 3 bases and J by 8 bases. This CDR3 is CASSLGDSYSPLHF. Written as DNA, the CDR3 is TGTGCCAGCAGTTTGGGGGACAGCTATTCACCCCTCCACTTT.

There are many counts of this clonotype. V is TRBV24-1 and J is TRBJ2-3; D remains unclear. The CDR3 is 12 amino acids. V shed 5 bases and J shed 2 bases, with 4 bases lying between them. Germline CDR1 KGHDR, CDR2 SFDVKD. CDR3 sequence: CATSGPTDTQYF. The CDR3 coding sequence is TGTGCCACCAGTGGCCCCACAGATACGCAGTATTTT.

This clonotype occurred many times. The genes are TRBV10-3 and TRBJ2-5; D may be TRBD2 (6 bases). This CDR3 is 13 amino acids long. CDR1 and CDR2 (germline): ENHRY, SYGVKD. V was shortened by 6 bases and J by 1 base, with 9 bases between the two germline ends. This CDR3 reads CAISLGLQETQYF. The CDR3 bases are TGTGCCATCAGCCTGGGACTCCAAGAGACCCAGTACTTC.

This clonotype appeared many times. V and J are TRBV12-3 or TRBV12-4 and TRBJ2-7, with D possibly TRBD2 on 7 matching bases. The CDR3 covers 15 residues. With 6 bases removed from V and 5 bases from J, the gap between germline ends came to 20 bases. CDR3 sequence: CASSILGRGVHEQYF. CDR3 nucleotide sequence: TGTGCCAGCAGCATCCTTGGGAGGGGGGTCCACGAGCAGTACTTC.

Only one count was recorded for this clonotype. Germline and junction disagree at one end, which may indicate a read error. V and J are TRBV20-1 and TRBJ2-2; D is perhaps TRBD1 (6 bases). CDR3 size: 16 residues. Germline CDR1 is DFQATT and CDR2 is SNEGSKA (reference sequence). Here the CDR3 reads CSARDGTGLSTGDLFF. DNA of the CDR3: TGCAGTGCTAGAGATGGTACAGGGCTTAGCACCGGGGATCTGTTTTTT.

Ten or more counts support this clonotype. This chain uses TRBV20-1 with TRBJ2-1; tentatively, D is TRBD2 (5 bases). V gave up 6 bases and J gave up 3 bases, with 15 bases separating them. The CDR3 length is 14 residues. In germline, CDR1 is DFQATT, CDR2 SNEGSKA (reference sequence). CDR3 residues: CSAIGGLNYNEQFF. Here the CDR3 DNA reads TGCAGTGCCATTGGCGGGCTCAACTACAATGAGCAGTTCTTC.

This clonotype occurred many times. This chain uses TRBV12-3 or TRBV12-4 with TRBJ2-6; D is unclear. V was cut by 3 bases and J by 2 bases, with 8 bases left in between. The CDR3 runs 15 residues. CDR3 DNA: TGTGCCAGCAGTTTTTTGGTAACTGGGGCCAACGTCCTGACTTTC. Protein product: CASSFLVTGANVLTF.

As to this clonotype: Compared with germline, one end of the junction differs, possibly owing to a read error. V and J are TRBV2 and TRBJ1-1; 11 bases are a match to TRBD1. This CDR3 has 15 amino acids. The germline V gene encodes CDR1 SNHLY and CDR2 FYNNEI. This CDR3 reads CANSQSTGTGGKAFF. CDR3 in DNA: TGTGCCAACAGTCAAAGTACCGGGACAGGGGGGAAAGCTTTCTTT. Complete variable domain (other parts from reference TRBV2 and TRBJ1-1): EPEVTQTPSHQVTQMGQEVILRCVPISNHLYFYWYRQILGQKVEFLVSFYNNEISEKSEIFDDQFSVERPDGSNFTLKIRSTKLEDSAMYFCANSQSTGTGGKAFFGQGTRLTVV.